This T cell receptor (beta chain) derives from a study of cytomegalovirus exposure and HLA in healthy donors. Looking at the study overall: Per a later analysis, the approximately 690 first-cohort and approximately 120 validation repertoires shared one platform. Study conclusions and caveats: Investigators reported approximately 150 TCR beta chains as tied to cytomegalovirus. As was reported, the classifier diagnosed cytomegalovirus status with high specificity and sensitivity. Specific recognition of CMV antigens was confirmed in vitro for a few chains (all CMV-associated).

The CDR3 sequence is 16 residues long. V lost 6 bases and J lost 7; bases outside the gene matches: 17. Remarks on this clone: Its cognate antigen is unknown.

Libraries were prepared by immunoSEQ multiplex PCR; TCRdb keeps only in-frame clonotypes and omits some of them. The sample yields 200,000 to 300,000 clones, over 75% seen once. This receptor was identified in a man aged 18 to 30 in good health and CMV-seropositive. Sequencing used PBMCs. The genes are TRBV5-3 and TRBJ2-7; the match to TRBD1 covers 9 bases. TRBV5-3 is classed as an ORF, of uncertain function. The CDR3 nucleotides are TGTGCCAGAACCAATTTTGGCCGGGACAGGGAGGGTGAGCAGTACTTC. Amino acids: CARTNFGRDREGEQYF.